One and the same sample provided the 3 T cell receptor beta chains below, sequenced in a study of blood T cell repertoires in COVID-19. Using immunoSEQ multiplex PCR, the repertoire was profiled, and TCRdb retains in-frame clones only, with some absent. The data contain about 20,000 clones, 75% to 85% of them singletons. Material: peripheral blood. The receptors here all came from a man older than 75 with acute or convalescent COVID-19.

This clone has at least ten counts. V is TRBV30 and J is TRBJ2-7; 9 bases are shared with TRBD1. V was pared by 5 bases and J by 3 bases, with 8 bases of the junction left unmatched. Per germline, CDR1 GTSNPN and CDR2 SVGIG (reference sequence). The CDR3 has 14 amino acids. The CDR3 DNA follows: TGTGCCTGGCCACCGGGACAGGGATGCTACGAGCAGTACTTC. It codes for CAWPPGQGCYEQYF.

This rearrangement joins TRBV11-3 to TRBJ2-5; D possibly corresponds to TRBD1 (6 bases). From germline, CDR1 is SGHNT and CDR2 YENEEA. The CDR3 length is 15 residues. The V and J ends lost 3 bases and 5 bases respectively, with 16 bases between them. CDR3 coding DNA: TGTGCCAGCAGCTTTGCGACAGGAGCCCAGGAGACCCAGTACTTC. Protein product: CASSFATGAQETQYF.

This sequence joins TRBV12-3 or TRBV12-4 and TRBJ1-2; D perhaps matches TRBD1 (5 bases). V lost 2 bases and J lost 13, with 17 bases in between. The CDR3 loop spans 13 amino acids. In DNA form, the CDR3 reads TGTGCCAGCAGTTTAAGGCAGGCTGGGGGGTGCACCTTC. Translation gives CASSLRQAGGCTF.